The 11 T cell receptor beta chains reported below all come from one sample, sequenced in a study of T cells in Graves' hyperthyroidism and ophthalmopathy. Amplified regions were TCR beta CDR3 sequences from RNA transcripts. The study used the HTBI primer set for a first-round RT-PCR of the TCR CDR3. MiXCR, applied by TCRdb to the multiplex PCR reads, yields one record per CDR3 protein. The profile covers some 510,000 distinct CDR3 sequences, with roughly 46% appearing a single time and 8% to 8.5% taken by the ten largest. Sequenced input: peripheral blood or thyroid tissue (not recorded which). The receptors were gathered from a young woman with Graves' hyperthyroidism.

In its sample, this clonotype was seen a few times. V gene TRBV6-6 combines with J gene TRBJ1-3; unclear D gene. The germline V gene has CDR1 MNHNY and CDR2 SVGAGI (reference sequence). The CDR3 contains 16 residues. V lost 2 bases to trimming and J lost 0 bases, with 11 bases between them. The DNA for the CDR3 is TGTGCCAGCAGTTACCCCCCCCAAGGCTCTGGAAACACCATATATTTT. Translating it yields CASSYPPQGSGNTIYF.

This chain connects TRBV7-2 to TRBJ2-7; tentatively, D is TRBD1 (6 bases). This CDR3 is built from 15 residues. From germline, CDR1 is SGHTA and CDR2 FQGNSA. Between the trimmed V and J ends, which lost 5 bases and 2 bases, there was a span of 16 bases. The CDR3 loop is CASSIGQSMTYEQYF. As DNA, the CDR3 is TGTGCCAGCAGCATTGGACAGTCGATGACCTACGAGCAGTACTTC.

This clonotype was observed at least ten times. J is TRBJ2-2 and V is TRBV2; 8 bases match TRBD1. After removal of 5 bases from V and 1 base from J, the junction contained 3 bases not matched to a gene. Looked up from germline, CDR1 is SNHLY and CDR2 is FYNNEI. The CDR3 sequence is 15 residues long. In DNA, the CDR3 is TGTGCCAGCAGTCGGGACAGGAAGAACACCGGGGAGCTGTTTTTT. Its translation: CASSRDRKNTGELFF.

The chain carries TRBV9 and TRBJ1-5, with D perhaps matching TRBD1 (5 bases). The V gene lost 0 bases and the J gene lost 7 bases, with 14 bases spanning the gap. This CDR3 is 15 amino acids long. Germline loops: CDR1 SGDLS, CDR2 YYNGEE. This CDR3 is CASSVGGPFTQPQHF. For the CDR3, the DNA is TGTGCCAGCAGCGTAGGGGGACCCTTTACGCAGCCCCAGCATTTT.

V and J are TRBV20-1 and TRBJ2-7; perhaps TRBD2 as D (7 bases). The germline gives CDR1 DFQATT, CDR2 SNEGSKA (reference sequence). The length of the CDR3 is 13 residues. The CDR3 loop is CSPWGGSGYEQYF. Here the CDR3 DNA reads TGCAGCCCCTGGGGGGGCAGCGGGTACGAGCAGTACTTC.

The chain couples TRBV7-9 to TRBJ1-1; D is ambiguous. This CDR3 region has 14 residues. Trimming cost V 3 bases and J 4 bases, with 12 bases left between them. Germline V CDR1 and CDR2: SEHNR, FQNEAQ (reference sequence). The CDR3 loop reads CASSFWPRGTEAFF. The DNA for the CDR3 is TGTGCCAGCAGCTTTTGGCCGCGAGGCACTGAAGCTTTCTTT.

V usage is TRBV19 and J usage is TRBJ1-5; the D gene is possibly TRBD1 (6 bases). There are 14 residues in the CDR3. Germline CDR1 LNHDA, CDR2 SQIVND (reference sequence). V was cut by 5 bases and J by 4 bases, with 12 bases left in between. The CDR3 coding sequence is TGTGCCAGTAGTGTACACAGGGCAAATCAGCCCCAGCATTTT. This sequence encodes CASSVHRANQPQHF.

The chain couples TRBV24-1 to TRBJ2-5, with unresolved D. The germline CDR1 and CDR2 sequences are KGHDR and SFDVKD. Trimming cost V 9 bases and J 4 bases, with 8 bases left between them. The CDR3 contains 11 residues. The CDR3 reads CATEETETQYF. The CDR3 DNA follows: TGTGCCACCGAAGAGACAGAGACCCAGTACTTC.

The J gene is TRBJ1-4, the V gene TRBV20-1; 8 bases are a match to TRBD1. The junction had 5 bases not matched to a gene; V was cut back by 2 bases and J by 6 bases. This CDR3 comprises 14 residues. Germline V gene data show CDR1 as DFQATT and CDR2 as SNEGSKA (reference sequence). The CDR3 loop is CSARPGQADEKLFF. The CDR3 coding sequence is TGCAGTGCTAGACCGGGACAGGCTGATGAAAAACTGTTTTTT.

Only a few counts were recorded for this clonotype. At one end the junction does not follow the germline gene, possibly because of a read error. The rearrangement uses TRBV7-2 and TRBJ2-7; 11 nucleotides match TRBD1. This CDR3 spans 15 amino acids. Per germline, CDR1 SGHTA and CDR2 FQGNSA. Written as DNA, the CDR3 is TGCGCCAGCAGCCAGGGACAGGGGGTGAGGTACGAGCAGTACTTC. Its protein is CASSQGQGVRYEQYF.

The V call is TRBV9, the J call TRBJ1-1; unclear D gene. In germline, CDR1 is SGDLS, CDR2 YYNGEE. V was trimmed by 5 bases and J by 6 bases, leaving 14 bases between them. This CDR3 is 13 amino acids long. Here the CDR3 reads CASRPPVRPEAFF. CDR3 bases: TGTGCCAGCAGGCCCCCTGTAAGGCCTGAAGCTTTCTTT.